A single sample gave rise to the 13 T cell receptor beta chains below, sequenced in a study of PD-1 blockade in classical Hodgkin lymphoma. Libraries were prepared by immunoSEQ multiplex PCR; TCRdb keeps only in-frame clonotypes and omits some of them. The profile covers over 25,000 clones, with approximately 86% appearing a single time and 0.4% to 0.5% taken by the ten largest. Regarding time point: cycle 4 day 1 (C4D1), after more than five weeks of nivolumab. Brentuximab vedotin exposure varied among the patients, all of whom had relapsed after autologous stem cell transplantation. Purification of CD4+ T cells from thawed PBMCs was performed via magnetic negative selection. This specimen consisted of CD4+ T cells from blood, obtained before the fourth cycle of nivolumab. The receptor set was obtained from a human donor with classical Hodgkin lymphoma.

This chain uses TRBV10-3 with TRBJ2-7, with 10 bases aligning to TRBD1. The germline V gene has CDR1 ENHRY and CDR2 SYGVKD. The CDR3 is 11 amino acids. J gave up 12 bases and V 11 bases, and 10 bases lay outside the gene matches. The CDR3 spells CAVRDRGFWYF. As DNA, the CDR3 is TGTGCCGTACGGGACAGGGGTTTTTGGTACTTC.

Here the CDR3 reads CASSPQWVHRLGGVEQYF. In DNA, the CDR3 is TGTGCCAGCAGCCCCCAATGGGTTCACAGGTTAGGGGGTGTTGAGCAGTACTTC. The gene calls are TRBV11-2 and TRBJ2-7; D is possibly TRBD1 (6 bases). Per germline, CDR1 SGHAT and CDR2 FQNNGV. CDR3 length: 18 residues. V dropped 5 bases and J dropped 7 bases, with 30 bases sitting between them.

The rearrangement uses TRBV27 and TRBJ2-1; D is possibly TRBD1 (5 bases). CDR1 is MNHEY, CDR2 SMNVEV, per germline (reference sequence). This CDR3 spans 15 amino acids. V dropped 3 bases and J dropped 0 bases, with 9 bases sitting between them. CDR3 DNA: TGTGCCAGCAGTTTTCAGGACAACTCCTACAATGAGCAGTTCTTC. Protein product: CASSFQDNSYNEQFF.

The V and J genes are TRBV15 and TRBJ1-2, with D possibly being TRBD1 (5 bases). V dropped 3 bases and J dropped 3 bases, with 20 bases sitting between them. Germline-derived CDR1 and CDR2 are LNHNV and YYDKDF (reference sequence). This CDR3 contains 17 residues. CDR3 protein: CATSSGSAGGEDYGYTF. CDR3 in DNA: TGTGCCACCAGCAGCGGGTCGGCGGGGGGTGAGGACTATGGCTACACCTTC.

The sample holds one count of this clone. The chain uses TRBV5-6 and TRBJ2-5; D tentatively reads TRBD1 or TRBD2 (6 bases each). There are 14 residues in the CDR3. Germline CDR1 and CDR2: SGHDT and YYEEEE. V was shortened by 1 base and J by 4 bases, with 11 bases between the two germline ends. The CDR3 DNA reads TGTGCCAGCAGCTTGAAGGGGGGAGGAGAGACCCAGTACTTC. This gives the protein CASSLKGGGETQYF.

The chain has TRBV27 and TRBJ2-6; 7 nucleotides align to TRBD2. Trimming at V came to 5 bases and at J to 0 bases, leaving 22 bases not matched to a gene. The CDR3 loop spans 22 amino acids. CDR1 is MNHEY and CDR2 is SMNVEV in the germline V gene (reference sequence). CDR3 bases: TGTGCCAGCAGTGCCAACCCCCCGGGACTACCACCGACCACCTCTGGGGCCAACGTCCTGACTTTC. Protein: CASSANPPGLPPTTSGANVLTF.

The chain uses TRBV27 and TRBJ2-1, with a possible D match to TRBD2 (6 bases). The CDR3 runs 14 residues. CDR1 and CDR2 (germline): MNHEY, SMNVEV (reference sequence). The V end lost 7 bases, the J end lost 7 bases, and 17 bases lay between the germline ends. Here the CDR3 DNA reads TGTGCCAGCAATCCGTACGGGAGTTTAAATGAGCAGTTCTTC. It yields the protein CASNPYGSLNEQFF.

This rearrangement joins TRBV6-5 to TRBJ1-1, with D uncertain. V was shortened by 7 bases and J by 5 bases, with 14 bases between the two germline ends. The CDR3 contains 13 residues. Germline V gene data show CDR1 as MNHEY and CDR2 as SVGAGI. CDR3 protein: CASTSLTGTEAFF. Written as DNA, the CDR3 is TGTGCCAGCACCTCCTTAACTGGAACTGAAGCTTTCTTT.

The rearrangement uses TRBV19 and TRBJ2-3; the match to TRBD2 covers 14 bases. This CDR3 is 16 amino acids long. CDR1 LNHDA and CDR2 SQIVND come from the germline V gene (reference sequence). The ends lost 8 bases at V and 0 bases at J; junction bases unmatched: 4. The CDR3 loop is CASGLAGGSSTDTQYF. The CDR3 DNA sequence: TGTGCCAGTGGACTAGCGGGGGGATCTAGCACAGATACGCAGTATTTT.

The J gene is TRBJ2-3, the V gene TRBV11-2, with 8 bases fitting TRBD2. V lost 2 bases to trimming and J lost 3 bases; unmatched junction nucleotides: 7. The CDR3 length is 16 residues. CDR1 and CDR2 from the germline V gene are SGHAT and FQNNGV. CDR3 region: CASSLRAAGVTDTQYF. The CDR3 bases are TGTGCCAGCAGCTTACGGGCAGCGGGAGTTACAGATACGCAGTATTTT.

The rearrangement joins TRBV10-2 to TRBJ2-2; perhaps TRBD2 as D (6 bases). The CDR3 spans 19 residues. Per the germline V gene, CDR1 is WSHSY and CDR2 is SAAADI. The V end was cut by 8 bases, the J end by 0 bases, with 25 bases between. This CDR3 is CASRTILAHHYPNTGELFF. CDR3 DNA sequence: TGCGCCAGCCGTACCATACTAGCCCATCATTACCCGAACACCGGGGAGCTGTTTTTT.

The V call is TRBV29-1, the J call TRBJ2-2; 8 bases agree with TRBD2. Trimming at V came to 4 bases and at J to 5 bases, leaving 3 bases not matched to a gene. This CDR3 is built from 13 residues. In germline, CDR1 is SQVTM, CDR2 ANQGSEA. Here the CDR3 DNA reads TGCAGCGTTGGGACTAGCAGTACCGGGGAGCTGTTTTTT. Translated: CSVGTSSTGELFF.

This sequence joins TRBV5-1 and TRBJ2-1; 8 bases map to TRBD2. V shed 4 bases, J shed 4 bases, and the junction held 7 bases outside the gene matches. In germline, CDR1 is SGHRS, CDR2 YFSETQ. There are 15 residues in the CDR3. Here the CDR3 reads CASSPSGSAYNEQFF. CDR3 DNA sequence: TGCGCCAGCAGCCCGAGCGGGAGTGCTTACAATGAGCAGTTCTTC.